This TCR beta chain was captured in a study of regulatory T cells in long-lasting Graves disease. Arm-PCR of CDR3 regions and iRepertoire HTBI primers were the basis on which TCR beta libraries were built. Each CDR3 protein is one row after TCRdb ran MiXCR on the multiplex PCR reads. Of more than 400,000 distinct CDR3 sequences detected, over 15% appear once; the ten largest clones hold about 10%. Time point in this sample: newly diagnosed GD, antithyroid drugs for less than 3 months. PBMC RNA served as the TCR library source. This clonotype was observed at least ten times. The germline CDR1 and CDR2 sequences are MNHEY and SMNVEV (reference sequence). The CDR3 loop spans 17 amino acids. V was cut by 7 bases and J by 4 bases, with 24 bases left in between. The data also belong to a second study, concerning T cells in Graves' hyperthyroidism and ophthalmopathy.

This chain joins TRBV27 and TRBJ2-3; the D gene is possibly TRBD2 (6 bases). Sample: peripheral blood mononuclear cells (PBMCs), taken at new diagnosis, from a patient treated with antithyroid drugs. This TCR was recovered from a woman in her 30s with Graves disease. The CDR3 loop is CASTPRFGSPDSDTQYF. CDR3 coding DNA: TGTGCCAGCACTCCCCGGTTCGGGAGTCCCGATTCAGATACGCAGTATTTT.